This TCR beta chain was identified during a study of cytomegalovirus exposure and HLA in healthy donors. With 60 Vbeta and 13 Jbeta primers, the PCR was carried out. Repertoires were generated with immunoSEQ multiplex PCR, while TCRdb's copy carries only in-frame clones and drops some. The table lists 150,000 to 200,000 clones, about four fifths of them singletons. V was cut by 0 bases and J by 7 bases, with 19 bases left in between. Germline V CDR1 and CDR2: SGHDN, FVKESK. There are 17 residues in the CDR3. The clonotype was recovered from a man aged 45-65 years in good health and CMV-seropositive. The sequencing sample was made of PBMCs. The genes are TRBV14 and TRBJ1-3; D uncertain. DNA for the CDR3: TGTGCCAGCAGCCAAGAAATGGGCCCATCAGTGGTCAACACCATATATTTT. Protein product: CASSQEMGPSVVNTIYF.